These 16 T cell receptor beta chains were all obtained from the same sample, sequenced in a study of post-analysis software for immune sequencing data. Study-wide results and caveats: Controls showed lower frequencies than patients for five or six TRBV segments, and TRBV5-6, TRBV5-1 and TRBV20-1 were among these.

No antigen has been identified for these receptors. Unique molecular identifiers were built into the TCR beta cDNA libraries. TCRdb itself ran the PCR reads through MiXCR, one entry per CDR3 protein. The table lists some 690,000 distinct CDR3 sequences, around 60% of them singletons, with 11% in the top ten. Sequencing input: blood. These receptors all come from a girl aged 2-10 years with multiple sclerosis.

The rearrangement joins TRBV2 to TRBJ2-1, with D perhaps TRBD2 (6 bases). This CDR3 region has 14 residues. Between the trimmed V and J ends, which lost 3 bases and 7 bases, there was a span of 13 bases. Germline V gene sequence: CDR1 SNHLY, CDR2 FYNNEI. CDR3 DNA sequence: TGTGCCAGCAGTGAGGAGCGGGTGGGGAATGAGCAGTTCTTC. Protein: CASSEERVGNEQFF.

In its sample, this clonotype was seen a few times. V is TRBV14 and J is TRBJ2-7; maybe TRBD2 (6 bases). Trimming cost V 1 base and J 3 bases, with 10 bases left between them. Germline loops: CDR1 SGHDN, CDR2 FVKESK. This CDR3 has 14 residues. CDR3: CASSQVGSGYEQYF. The CDR3, as DNA: TGTGCCAGCAGCCAAGTTGGTAGCGGCTACGAGCAGTACTTC.

The chain has TRBV7-2 and TRBJ1-2; the match to TRBD1 covers 10 bases. The V segment lost 5 bases and the J segment 2 bases; nucleotides outside the gene matches: 5. Looked up from germline, CDR1 is SGHTA and CDR2 is FQGNSA. CDR3 length: 15 amino acids. The CDR3 region is CASSKGQGRNYGYTF. Here the CDR3 DNA reads TGTGCCAGCAGCAAGGGACAGGGGAGAAACTATGGCTACACCTTC.

This clonotype was observed a few times. The chain has TRBV7-8 and TRBJ2-1, with D perhaps matching TRBD1 or TRBD2 (5 bases each). Trimming removed 5 bases at V and 8 bases at J, with 16 bases between. The CDR3 is made up of 14 amino acids. Per the germline V gene, CDR1 is SGHVS and CDR2 is FQNEAQ. The CDR3 is CASSGRGDAYEQFF. CDR3 DNA sequence: TGTGCCAGCAGCGGACGGGGCGACGCATATGAGCAGTTCTTC.

The CDR3: CAYILRAGAPDTQYF. In DNA form, the CDR3 reads TGTGCCTATATCCTTCGAGCGGGAGCCCCAGATACGCAGTATTTT. This sequence joins TRBV2 and TRBJ2-3, with 8 bases aligning to TRBD2. The J segment lost 4 bases and the V segment lost 11 bases, leaving 14 bases of the junction unmatched. Germline V gives CDR1 SNHLY, CDR2 FYNNEI. The CDR3 extends over 15 amino acids. The full variable domain, with the rest looked up from reference TRBV2 and TRBJ2-3, is EPEVTQTPSHQVTQMGQEVILRCVPISNHLYFYWYRQILGQKVEFLVSFYNNEISEKSEIFDDQFSVERPDGSNFTLKIRSTKLEDSAMYFCAYILRAGAPDTQYFGPGTRLTVL.

This clonotype was seen just once. The J gene is TRBJ1-2, the V gene TRBV4-3, with D hard to call. CDR3 length: 16 amino acids. V was clipped by 1 base and J by 2 bases, with 14 bases between them. Germline loops: CDR1 LGHNA, CDR2 YSLEER. Here the CDR3 reads CASSQGPGVPNYGYTF. DNA of the CDR3: TGCGCCAGCAGCCAAGGACCGGGAGTCCCGAACTATGGCTACACCTTC.

The chain joins TRBV25-1 to TRBJ2-7; TRBD1 matches at 7 bases. The V gene's germline CDR1 is MGHDK and CDR2 SYGVNS. The CDR3 is 15 amino acids. The junction had 7 bases not matched to a gene; V was cut back by 4 bases and J by 1 base. The CDR3 is CASSAENRGSYEQYF. The DNA for the CDR3 is TGTGCCAGCAGTGCTGAAAACAGGGGATCCTACGAGCAGTACTTC.

This chain joins TRBV7-8 and TRBJ2-7; D is perhaps TRBD2 (6 bases). Germline CDR1 SGHVS, CDR2 FQNEAQ. The CDR3 has 17 amino acids. V lost 3 bases to trimming and J lost 5 bases, with 23 bases between them. CDR3: CASSFSSSVGTADEQYF. The CDR3 DNA follows: TGTGCCAGCAGCTTTTCTTCGTCGGTAGGGACTGCCGACGAGCAGTACTTC.

This chain connects TRBV5-1 to TRBJ2-1, with a possible D match to TRBD2 (6 bases). Germline CDR1 is SGHRS and CDR2 is YFSETQ. V dropped 4 bases and J dropped 6 bases, with 14 bases sitting between them. The CDR3 totals 14 residues. This CDR3 reads CASSPGAPLNEQFF. DNA of the CDR3: TGCGCCAGCAGCCCGGGAGCCCCCCTCAATGAGCAGTTCTTC. The whole variable domain, remainder taken from reference TRBV5-1 and TRBJ2-1, is KAGVTQTPRYLIKTRGQQVTLSCSPISGHRSVSWYQQTPGQGLQFLFEYFSETQRNKGNFPGRFSGRQFSNSRSEMNVSTLELGDSALYLCASSPGAPLNEQFFGPGTRLTVL.

This clonotype was recorded a few times. The V call is TRBV5-1, the J call TRBJ2-2; tentatively, D is TRBD2 (6 bases). Looked up from germline, CDR1 is SGHRS and CDR2 is YFSETQ. Between the trimmed V and J ends, which lost 3 bases and 5 bases, there was a span of 20 bases. This CDR3 contains 17 residues. The CDR3: CASSYGGGPSFTGELFF. DNA of the CDR3: TGCGCCAGCAGCTACGGCGGAGGGCCTAGTTTTACCGGGGAGCTGTTTTTT.

Remarks on this clonotype: The junction shows a germline mismatch at one end, possibly a read error. V is TRBV27 and J is TRBJ2-3; D might be TRBD1 or TRBD2, each matching 5 bases. CDR1 MNHEY and CDR2 SMNVEV come from the germline V gene (reference sequence). This CDR3 spans 16 amino acids. CDR3 coding DNA: TGTGCCAGCAGTTTGGTTGGCTTCGCTAGCACAGGTACGCAGTATTTT. This encodes CASSLVGFASTGTQYF.

As concerns this clonotype: Germline and junction disagree at one end, which may indicate a read error. V and J are TRBV5-1 and TRBJ2-6, with 7 bases lining up with TRBD2. There are 15 residues in the CDR3. Per the germline V gene, CDR1 is SGHRS and CDR2 is YFSETQ. Here the CDR3 DNA reads TGCGCCAGCAGGCCGGGAGGTACTGGGGCCAACGTCCGGACTTTC. Encoded protein: CASRPGGTGANVRTF. The full variable domain, rest sourced from reference TRBV5-1 and TRBJ2-6, is KAGVTQTPRYLIKTRGQQVTLSCSPISGHRSVSWYQQTPGQGLQFLFEYFSETQRNKGNFPGRFSGRQFSNSRSEMNVSTLELGDSALYLCASRPGGTGANVRTFGAGSRLTVL.

This clonotype occurred a few times. This chain connects TRBV29-1 to TRBJ2-3; 7 bases line up with TRBD2. The germline V gene encodes CDR1 SQVTM and CDR2 ANQGSEA. V gave up 5 bases and J gave up 0 bases; unmatched junction bases: 11. This CDR3 has 16 amino acids. The DNA for the CDR3 is TGCAGCGTTATTGGGAGGGGCATCGTTAGCACAGATACGCAGTATTTT. It translates to CSVIGRGIVSTDTQYF.

This clonotype was recorded only once. A much larger clonotype is one base distant, so this may be a read error. V and J are TRBV12-3 or TRBV12-4 and TRBJ2-3, with D hard to call. V was shortened by 5 bases and J by 10 bases, with 13 bases between the two germline ends. The CDR3 has 12 amino acids. CDR3 bases: TGTGCCAGCAGTACTACTGGGGATGCGCAGTATTTT. The encoded protein is CASSTTGDAQYF.

This chain uses TRBV29-1 with TRBJ2-5; the match to TRBD2 covers 7 bases. CDR3 length equals 12 residues. The germline gives CDR1 SQVTM, CDR2 ANQGSEA. The V gene end was trimmed by 6 bases and the J gene end by 6 bases; junction bases not matched to a gene: 7. DNA of the CDR3: TGCAGCGTGTTCCGGGGGGAGCAGACCCAGTACTTC. Encoded protein: CSVFRGEQTQYF.

A single count supports this clonotype. The chain links TRBV4-2 to TRBJ1-2; TRBD1 might be the D (5 bases). The CDR3 runs 15 residues. Germline V gives CDR1 LGHNA, CDR2 YNFKEQ. V dropped 0 bases and J dropped 0 bases, with 8 bases sitting between them. CDR3 loop: CASSQDRTTNYGYTF. In nucleotides, the CDR3 is TGTGCCAGCAGCCAAGATAGGACAACTAACTATGGCTACACCTTC.